Following are 3 T cell receptor beta chains from one sample sequenced in a study of spatial heterogeneity in lung cancer. Each CDR3 protein gets one entry after TCRdb re-called the 5' RACE reads with MiXCR. In the table there are about 3,000 distinct CDR3 sequences, approximately 30% of which are singletons. The antigens for these receptors are not known. Time point defined: sample taken at primary tumor resection. General study results and limits: Tracking of tumor mutation counts was seen in expanded intratumoral alpha and beta TCR counts.

Sample: lung tumor tissue, taken at surgery. The receptors come from a female donor with early-stage non-small cell lung cancer.

Here the CDR3 DNA reads TGTGCCAGTACAGATGCCCGGGGTCCAGGGGATGATGAGCAGTTCTTC. As protein: CASTDARGPGDDEQFF. This sequence joins TRBV19 and TRBJ2-1; D is perhaps TRBD1 (6 bases). Germline loops: CDR1 LNHDA, CDR2 SQIVND (reference sequence). The CDR3 consists of 16 residues. V shed 7 bases and J shed 8 bases, with 24 bases lying between them.

CDR3 sequence reads: CASSSPGTQYF. For the CDR3, the DNA is TGTGCCAGCAGTTCCCCCGGCACGCAGTATTTT. This rearrangement joins TRBV6-5 to TRBJ2-3; D not certain. Trimming stripped 4 bases from V and 9 bases from J, with 8 bases between. The germline V gene has CDR1 MNHEY and CDR2 SVGAGI. The CDR3 consists of 11 residues.

J is TRBJ2-7 and V is TRBV28; 10 bases are shared with TRBD2. Per the germline V gene, CDR1 is MDHEN and CDR2 is SYDVKM. The ends lost 4 bases at V and 3 bases at J; junction bases unmatched: 3. The CDR3 is made up of 14 amino acids. CDR3 protein: CASSSGLASYEQYF. The CDR3 DNA is TGTGCCAGCAGTTCGGGACTAGCGAGCTACGAGCAGTACTTC.